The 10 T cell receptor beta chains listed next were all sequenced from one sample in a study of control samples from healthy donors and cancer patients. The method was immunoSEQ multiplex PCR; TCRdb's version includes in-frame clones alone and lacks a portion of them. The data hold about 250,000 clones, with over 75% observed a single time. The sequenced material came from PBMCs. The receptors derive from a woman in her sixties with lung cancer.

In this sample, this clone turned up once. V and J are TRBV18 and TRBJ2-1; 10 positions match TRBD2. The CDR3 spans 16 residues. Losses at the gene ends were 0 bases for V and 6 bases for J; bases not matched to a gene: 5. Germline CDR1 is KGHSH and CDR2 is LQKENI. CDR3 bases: TGTGCCAGCTCACCACCGGGAGCGGGAGGGATCAATGAGCAGTTCTTC. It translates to CASSPPGAGGINEQFF.

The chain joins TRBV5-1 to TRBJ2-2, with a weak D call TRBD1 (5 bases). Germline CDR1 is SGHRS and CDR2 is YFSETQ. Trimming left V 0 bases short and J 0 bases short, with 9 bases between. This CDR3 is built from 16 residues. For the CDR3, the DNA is TGCGCCAGCAGCTTGGGTGGCAGGGCGAACACCGGGGAGCTGTTTTTT. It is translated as CASSLGGRANTGELFF. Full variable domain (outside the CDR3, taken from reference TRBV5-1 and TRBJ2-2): KAGVTQTPRYLIKTRGQQVTLSCSPISGHRSVSWYQQTPGQGLQFLFEYFSETQRNKGNFPGRFSGRQFSNSRSEMNVSTLELGDSALYLCASSLGGRANTGELFFGEGSRLTVL.

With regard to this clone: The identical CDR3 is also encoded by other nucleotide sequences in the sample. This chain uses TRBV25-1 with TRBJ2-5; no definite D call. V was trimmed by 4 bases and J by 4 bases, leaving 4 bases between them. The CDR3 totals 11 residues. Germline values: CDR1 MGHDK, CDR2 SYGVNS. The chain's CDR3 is CASSGGETQYF. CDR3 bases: TGTGCCAGCAGTGGGGGAGAGACCCAGTACTTC.

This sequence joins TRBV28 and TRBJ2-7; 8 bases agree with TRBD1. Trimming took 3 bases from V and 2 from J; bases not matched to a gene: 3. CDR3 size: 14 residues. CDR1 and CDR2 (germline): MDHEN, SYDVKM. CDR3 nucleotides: TGTGCCAGCAGTTTGCCGACAGGGGCCTACGAGCAGTACTTC. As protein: CASSLPTGAYEQYF.

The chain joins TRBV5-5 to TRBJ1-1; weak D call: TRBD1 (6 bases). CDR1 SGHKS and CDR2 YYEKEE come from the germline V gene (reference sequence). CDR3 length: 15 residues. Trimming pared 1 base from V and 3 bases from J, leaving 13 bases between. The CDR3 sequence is CASSLNSQGDTEAFF. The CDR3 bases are TGTGCCAGCAGCTTGAATTCACAGGGAGACACTGAAGCTTTCTTT.

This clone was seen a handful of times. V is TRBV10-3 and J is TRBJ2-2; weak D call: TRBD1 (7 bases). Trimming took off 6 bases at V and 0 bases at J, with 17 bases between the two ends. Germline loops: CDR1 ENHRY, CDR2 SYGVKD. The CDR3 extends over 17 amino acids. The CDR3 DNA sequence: TGTGCCATCAGGACGGCGGGAAGGGGGCCGAACACCGGGGAGCTGTTTTTT. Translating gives CAIRTAGRGPNTGELFF.

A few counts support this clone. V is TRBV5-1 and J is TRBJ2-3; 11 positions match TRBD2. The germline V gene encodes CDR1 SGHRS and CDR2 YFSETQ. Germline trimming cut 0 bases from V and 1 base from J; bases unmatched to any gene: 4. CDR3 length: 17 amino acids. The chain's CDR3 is CASSLDVSGGGTDTQYF. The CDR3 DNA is TGCGCCAGCAGCTTGGATGTTAGCGGGGGGGGCACAGATACGCAGTATTTT.

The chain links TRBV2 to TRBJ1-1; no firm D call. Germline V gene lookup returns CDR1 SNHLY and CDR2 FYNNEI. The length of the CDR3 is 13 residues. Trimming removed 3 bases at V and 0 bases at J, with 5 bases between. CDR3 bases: TGTGCCAGCAGTGATGGGATGAACACTGAAGCTTTCTTT. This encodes CASSDGMNTEAFF.

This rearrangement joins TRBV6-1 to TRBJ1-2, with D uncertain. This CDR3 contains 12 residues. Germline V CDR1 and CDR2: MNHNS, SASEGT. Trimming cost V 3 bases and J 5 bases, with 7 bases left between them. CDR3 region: CASSEAFYGYTF. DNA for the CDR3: TGTGCCAGCAGTGAGGCCTTTTATGGCTACACCTTC.

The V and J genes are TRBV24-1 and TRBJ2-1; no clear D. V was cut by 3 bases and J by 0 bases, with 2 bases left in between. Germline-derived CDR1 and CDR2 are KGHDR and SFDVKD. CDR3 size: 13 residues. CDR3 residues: CATSDSSYNEQFF. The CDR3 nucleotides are TGTGCCACCAGTGATAGCTCCTACAATGAGCAGTTCTTC.